Here is one T cell receptor (beta chain) with its context. What antigen it recognizes has not been identified. Base quality data are lacking; no much larger clone is found one base away. The sample originates from a study of T-cell reconstitution after alpha-beta-depleted transplantation in children (TCRdb year 2016). Regarding the complete study: Using TCR repertoire profiling, the study quantitatively followed how T-cell immune reconstitution unfolded in children after TCRalphabeta/CD19-depleted allogeneic hematopoietic cell transplantation. General findings and caveats noted by the study authors: The frequencies of hyperexpanded clones fell over the following months, and after one year, T-cell counts and TCRbeta diversity were mostly attributed to newly produced T cells. The apparently early alphabetaT-cell count recovery about two months after transplant was reportedly dependent on only several hundred rapidly expanded clones derived from non-depleted graft cells. The high TCRbeta diversity at day 60 in some patients was ascribed to recipient T cells and intrathymic progenitors that had survived conditioning.

Libraries came from PCR. The sequencing machine was an Illumina HiSeq 2500. TCR library preparation used molecular barcoding, with unique molecular identifiers applied to normalize quantification of the TCRbeta repertoire. TCRdb reprocessing: public reads trimmed at Q25 with fastp, clones called with MiXCR, in-frame beta chains kept. Rows are unified per CDR3 protein, each entry keeping the most common DNA and genes. This sample comprises hundreds of thousands of distinct CDR3 sequences, over 10% of them detected only once. The top ten constitute over 2% of the sample. In light of the paper, this sample's treatment or condition label describes: allogeneic hematopoietic cell transplantation with graft depleted of TCRalphabeta T cells and CD19 B cells. Transplant recipients were children who received TCRalphabeta/CD19-depleted allogeneic hematopoietic cell grafts. The CDR3 numbers 19 residues from cysteine through phenylalanine. Only the CDR3 DNA stays, 57 bases, in frame from base 1. Trimming leaves V shorter by 2 bases and J shorter by 1 base, with the junction holding 8 bases beyond the gene matches. The germline V gene gives CDR1 as MNHEY and CDR2 as SVGAGI.

Source: PBMCs, mostly from graft donor cells, taken 360 days after TCRalphabeta/CD19-depleted stem cell transplant. The sequence derives from a male patient between 10 and 17 years old who had a stem cell transplant for acute myeloid leukemia, so the T cells may come from the graft donor. The chain uses TRBV6-5 and TRBJ2-1, and 13 junctional nucleotides match TRBD2. The CDR3 region: CASSYGTSGRARSYNEQFF. The DNA sequence is TGTGCCAGCAGTTACGGTACTAGCGGGAGGGCCAGATCCTACAATGAGCAGTTCTTC.